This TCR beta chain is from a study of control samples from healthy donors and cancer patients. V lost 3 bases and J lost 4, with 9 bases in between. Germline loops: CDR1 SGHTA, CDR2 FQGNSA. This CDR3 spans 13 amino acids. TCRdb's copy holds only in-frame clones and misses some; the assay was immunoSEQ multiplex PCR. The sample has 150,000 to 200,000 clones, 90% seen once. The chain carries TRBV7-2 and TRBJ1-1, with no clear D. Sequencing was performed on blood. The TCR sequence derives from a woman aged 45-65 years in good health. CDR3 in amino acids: CASSFGVSTEAFF. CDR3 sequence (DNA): TGTGCCAGCAGCTTTGGGGTAAGCACTGAAGCTTTCTTT.